These 24 T cell receptor beta chains were all obtained from the same sample, sequenced in a study of memory CD4+ T cells and cytomegalovirus serostatus. The sort gate was single viable CD3+CD4+CD8-CD45RO+ cells for memory CD4+ T cells. Sequencing used immunoSEQ multiplex PCR; TCRdb keeps in-frame clones, though not all of them. This table has approximately 44,000 clones, around 80% appearing once. Sequenced material: memory CD4+ T cells from blood. These receptors all stem from an adult in good health and CMV-seronegative.

The chain recombines TRBV5-3 with TRBJ1-6, with TRBD1 as a possible D gene (5 bases). TRBV5-3 is an open reading frame whose function is uncertain. Between the trimmed V and J ends, which lost 10 bases and 10 bases, there was a span of 18 bases. The CDR3 is 13 residues long. The CDR3 loop is CAPSTAGMSPLHF. The CDR3 bases are TGTGCCCCTTCCACGGCAGGGATGTCACCCCTCCACTTT.

The rearrangement joins TRBV28 to TRBJ1-4; D is unclear. This CDR3 spans 14 amino acids. CDR1 is MDHEN and CDR2 is SYDVKM in the germline V gene. V lost 3 bases and J lost 0, with 5 bases in between. CDR3: CASSLRATNEKLFF. The CDR3 bases are TGTGCCAGCAGTTTGAGAGCAACTAATGAAAAACTGTTTTTT.

This clone was seen a few times. V usage is TRBV18 and J usage is TRBJ2-2; 9 bases are shared with TRBD1. Losses at the gene ends were 4 bases for V and 2 bases for J; bases not matched to a gene: 2. The germline CDR1 and CDR2 sequences are KGHSH and LQKENI. This CDR3 contains 15 residues. For the CDR3, the DNA is TGTGCCAGCTCACTGGGACAGGGAAACACCGGGGAGCTGTTTTTT. This translates into CASSLGQGNTGELFF.

The chain carries TRBV7-9 and TRBJ1-1; no reliable D call. CDR3 length: 13 amino acids. V lost 0 bases and J 5 bases, leaving 7 bases between the germline ends. The V gene's germline CDR1 is SEHNR and CDR2 FQNEAQ (reference sequence). CDR3 sequence reads: CASSLAGKTEAFF. The CDR3, as DNA: TGTGCCAGCAGCTTAGCAGGGAAAACTGAAGCTTTCTTT.

The CDR3 DNA is TGTGCCAGCAGCCAATTTGCAGGGGGCACTGAAGCTTTCTTT. Amino acid sequence: CASSQFAGGTEAFF. The chain is built from TRBV5-5 and TRBJ1-1, with 7 bases lining up with TRBD1. This CDR3 comprises 14 residues. Germline trimming cut 4 bases from V and 4 bases from J; bases unmatched to any gene: 7. Germline V CDR1 and CDR2: SGHKS, YYEKEE (reference sequence).

This clone was seen a single time. Other DNA sequences in this specimen translate into the identical CDR3. V usage is TRBV30 and J usage is TRBJ1-3; D is ambiguous. The CDR3 is made up of 14 amino acids. V was trimmed by 0 bases and J by 1 base, leaving 7 bases between them. Germline CDR1 is GTSNPN and CDR2 is SVGIG (reference sequence). The CDR3 nucleotides are TGTGCCTGGAGTGTACCCGGGTCTGGAAACACCATATATTTT. This encodes CAWSVPGSGNTIYF.

This chain joins TRBV28 and TRBJ1-1; 10 nucleotides agree with TRBD1. CDR3 length: 14 amino acids. Germline V gives CDR1 MDHEN, CDR2 SYDVKM. V trimming: 7 bases; J trimming: 5 bases; junction bases outside the gene matches: 7. CDR3 nucleotide sequence: TGTGCCAGCAAAAGACAGGGGGCGAGAACTGAAGCTTTCTTT. Translation: CASKRQGARTEAFF.

The V and J genes are TRBV6-5 and TRBJ1-2; 7 bases match TRBD1. J lost 7 bases, V lost 0 bases, and 8 bases had no gene match. CDR1 and CDR2 from the germline V gene are MNHEY and SVGAGI. CDR3 length equals 15 residues. In DNA, the CDR3 is TGTGCCAGCAGTTACTCGAATGGGGACAGAAGTGGCTACACCTTC. It translates to CASSYSNGDRSGYTF.

This clone was detected once. The rearrangement uses TRBV6-1 and TRBJ2-1; D call uncertain. This CDR3 contains 16 residues. CDR1 is MNHNS, CDR2 SASEGT, per germline. Trimming stripped 3 bases from V and 0 bases from J, with 12 bases between. The CDR3 DNA reads TGTGCCAGCAGTGAGTTAGGGCAGAGCTCCTACAATGAGCAGTTCTTC. Protein product: CASSELGQSSYNEQFF.

This sequence joins TRBV11-3 and TRBJ2-1, with 7 nucleotides matching TRBD1. CDR3 length: 15 residues. J gave up 7 bases and V 4 bases, and 10 bases lay outside the gene matches. The germline V gene has CDR1 SGHNT and CDR2 YENEEA. The CDR3 coding sequence is TGTGCCAGCAGCTCAGACAGGGAGACGGGGAATGAGCAGTTCTTC. It encodes CASSSDRETGNEQFF.

This clone was seen a handful of times. This sequence joins TRBV2 and TRBJ2-7, with D unclear. Trimming stripped 6 bases from V and 9 bases from J, with 12 bases between. The CDR3 is made up of 11 amino acids. CDR1 SNHLY and CDR2 FYNNEI come from the germline V gene. The CDR3 nucleotides are TGTGCCAGCAGGGGATGGAGAGGGCAGTACTTC. Its translation is CASRGWRGQYF. Looking up the rest from reference TRBV2 and TRBJ2-7 gives the full variable domain: EPEVTQTPSHQVTQMGQEVILRCVPISNHLYFYWYRQILGQKVEFLVSFYNNEISEKSEIFDDQFSVERPDGSNFTLKIRSTKLEDSAMYFCASRGWRGQYFGPGTRLTVT.

The gene calls are TRBV5-1 and TRBJ1-1; 8 bases are shared with TRBD1. The V gene end was trimmed by 4 bases and the J gene end by 1 base; junction bases not matched to a gene: 12. This CDR3 comprises 17 residues. Germline V lookup: CDR1 SGHRS, CDR2 YFSETQ. The chain's CDR3 is CASSPGQDLSSNTEAFF. The CDR3 bases are TGCGCCAGCAGCCCGGGACAGGACCTATCATCGAACACTGAAGCTTTCTTT.

The chain links TRBV21-1 to TRBJ2-3; TRBD2 reflects the table's D call only, with no check against the DNA. TRBV21-1 is classified as a pseudogene. The CDR3 runs to 16 residues. DNA for the CDR3: TGTGCCAGCAGCAAGGAGCGGTGGCCAATCACAGATACGCAGTATTTT. Amino acid sequence: CASSKERWPITDTQYF.

The CDR3 nucleotides are TGTGCCAGCAGCTCTTGGGGGACCCCCTACGAGCAGTACTTC. This encodes CASSSWGTPYEQYF. This rearrangement joins TRBV11-1 to TRBJ2-7, with D tentatively TRBD1 or TRBD2 (5 bases each). Germline V gene sequence: CDR1 SGHAT, CDR2 FQDESV (reference sequence). Trimming took 4 bases from V and 2 from J, leaving 12 bases between them. This CDR3 is built from 14 residues.

Only a few counts were recorded for this clone. For the CDR3, the DNA is TGTGCCAGCAACCCAGCGGGGGTTTCCACAGATACGCAGTATTTT. Amino acid sequence: CASNPAGVSTDTQYF. The chain has TRBV2 and TRBJ2-3; 8 bases align to TRBD2. The CDR3 totals 15 residues. Trimming took 7 bases from V and 2 from J; bases not matched to a gene: 8. From germline, CDR1 is SNHLY and CDR2 FYNNEI. Combining the CDR3 with reference TRBV2 and TRBJ2-3 gives the whole variable domain EPEVTQTPSHQVTQMGQEVILRCVPISNHLYFYWYRQILGQKVEFLVSFYNNEISEKSEIFDDQFSVERPDGSNFTLKIRSTKLEDSAMYFCASNPAGVSTDTQYFGPGTRLTVL.

The chain has TRBV4-1 and TRBJ2-3, with 12 bases identical to TRBD2. The CDR3 runs to 17 residues. The junction had 7 bases not matched to a gene; V was cut back by 4 bases and J by 2 bases. The germline CDR1 and CDR2 sequences are MGHRA and YSYEKL. The CDR3 protein is CASSRRLAGVLTDTQYF. The DNA of the CDR3 is TGCGCCAGCAGCCGTCGACTAGCGGGGGTCCTCACAGATACGCAGTATTTT.

J is TRBJ1-1 and V is TRBV7-6; 10 nucleotides align to TRBD1. The germline V gene has CDR1 SGHVS and CDR2 FNYEAQ. The CDR3 is 14 amino acids. The junction had 4 bases not matched to a gene; V was cut back by 5 bases and J by 4 bases. The CDR3 DNA reads as TGTGCCAGCAGCGGACAGGGGGGTGTCACTGAAGCTTTCTTT. The encoded protein is CASSGQGGVTEAFF.

V is TRBV28 and J is TRBJ1-1; D is ambiguous. Germline loops: CDR1 MDHEN, CDR2 SYDVKM. The CDR3 covers 13 residues. V was clipped by 8 bases and J by 12 bases, with 22 bases between them. CDR3 sequence (DNA): TGTGCCAGCCAAGGCTTAGACCGTTATTGGCCTTTCTTT. As protein: CASQGLDRYWPFF. The full variable domain, in which reference TRBV28 and TRBJ1-1 provide the parts outside the CDR3, is DVKVTQSSRYLVKRTGEKVFLECVQDMDHENMFWYRQDPGLGLRLIYFSYDVKMKEKGDIPEGYSVSREKKERFSLILESASTNQTSMYLCASQGLDRYWPFFGQGTRLTVV.

CDR3 loop: CASSEGLRAEAFF. DNA for the CDR3: TGTGCCAGCAGCGAAGGTCTTCGGGCTGAAGCTTTCTTT. The chain carries TRBV14 and TRBJ1-1; the D is unclear. The CDR3 is 13 amino acids. With 5 bases removed from V and 6 bases from J, the gap between germline ends came to 13 bases. Per the germline V gene, CDR1 is SGHDN and CDR2 is FVKESK.

The chain couples TRBV15 to TRBJ2-2; D gene unclear. CDR1 is LNHNV and CDR2 is YYDKDF in the germline V gene (reference sequence). With 0 bases removed from V and 1 base from J, the gap between germline ends came to 9 bases. The CDR3 loop spans 16 amino acids. CDR3 in amino acids: CATSRDGRMNTGELFF. The CDR3 DNA is TGTGCCACCAGCAGAGATGGTAGGATGAACACCGGGGAGCTGTTTTTT. The full variable domain, rest sourced from reference TRBV15 and TRBJ2-2, is DAMVIQNPRYQVTQFGKPVTLSCSQTLNHNVMYWYQQKSSQAPKLLFHYYDKDFNNEADTPDNFQSRRPNTSFCFLDIRSPGLGDTAMYLCATSRDGRMNTGELFFGEGSRLTVL.

This chain uses TRBV2 with TRBJ2-3; 9 bases are shared with TRBD2. Trimming took 6 bases from V and 2 from J; bases not matched to a gene: 6. The V gene's germline CDR1 is SNHLY and CDR2 FYNNEI. The CDR3 runs 15 residues. CDR3: CASRLLAGITDTQYF. CDR3 bases: TGTGCCAGCAGACTCCTAGCGGGAATCACAGATACGCAGTATTTT. Full variable domain (rest looked up from reference TRBV2 and TRBJ2-3): EPEVTQTPSHQVTQMGQEVILRCVPISNHLYFYWYRQILGQKVEFLVSFYNNEISEKSEIFDDQFSVERPDGSNFTLKIRSTKLEDSAMYFCASRLLAGITDTQYFGPGTRLTVL.

The chain recombines TRBV5-1 with TRBJ2-7; D may correspond to TRBD1 or TRBD2 (6 bases each). The germline CDR1 and CDR2 sequences are SGHRS and YFSETQ. The CDR3 runs to 14 residues. V lost 1 base, J lost 5 bases, and 13 bases lay in between. The CDR3 here is CASSLRPGGNEQYF. CDR3 bases: TGCGCCAGCAGCTTGCGGCCCGGGGGCAACGAGCAGTACTTC.

J is TRBJ1-3 and V is TRBV13; D call uncertain. Trimming cost V 4 bases and J 4 bases, with 11 bases left between them. This CDR3 is built from 14 residues. The germline CDR1 and CDR2 sequences are PRHDT and FYEKMQ (reference sequence). CDR3 loop: CASSYRLLGNTIYF. CDR3 bases: TGTGCCAGCAGCTACCGACTGCTCGGAAACACCATATATTTT.

The chain has TRBV2 and TRBJ2-5; 7 bases are a match to TRBD1. Per the germline V gene, CDR1 is SNHLY and CDR2 is FYNNEI. Unmatched junction bases numbered 5, after V lost 2 bases and J lost 5 bases. This CDR3 region has 14 residues. DNA of the CDR3: TGTGCCAGCAGTGAAAGGGGGCTTGGCGAGACCCAGTACTTC. It yields the protein CASSERGLGETQYF.